This T cell receptor beta chain emerged from a study of shared clonotypes between healthy human individuals. Germline CDR1 reads SGHTA; CDR2 reads FQGNSA. This CDR3 spans 13 amino acids. V dropped 4 bases and J dropped 9; count of bases not matched to a gene: 9. The data were produced by immunoSEQ multiplex PCR, yet TCRdb's version contains in-frame clones alone and is incomplete. The sample contains about 2 million clones, 85% to 95% of which appear only once. This sequence was found in a man between 18 and 29 years old in good health. V is TRBV7-2 and J is TRBJ2-7; 7 bases are a match to TRBD1. Input material: naive CD4+ T cells sorted from blood. Subset given: CD45RA+ positively selected. CDR3 DNA sequence: TGTGCCAGCAGCTCCGGCGAGGCAGGGGGGCAGTACTTC. It codes for CASSSGEAGGQYF.